Each of the 15 T cell receptor beta chains below was sequenced from the same sample in a study of blood T cell repertoires in COVID-19. Produced via immunoSEQ multiplex PCR; TCRdb's table is partial and in-frame only. The table shows roughly 450,000 clones, with less than 95% occurring only once. The sample was PBMCs or T cells enriched from blood (not recorded which). Every receptor here comes from a man younger than 35 who had recovered from COVID-19.

The V call is TRBV5-1, the J call TRBJ1-4; D perhaps matches TRBD1 (6 bases). This CDR3 is built from 13 residues. Looked up from germline, CDR1 is SGHRS and CDR2 is YFSETQ. V was trimmed by 6 bases and J by 8 bases, leaving 14 bases between them. The CDR3 region has the DNA TGCGCCAGCAACAGGGCGTCGGGAGAAAAACTGTTTTTT. It yields the protein CASNRASGEKLFF.

The V and J genes are TRBV29-1 and TRBJ2-3; D possibly corresponds to TRBD2 (5 bases). The CDR3 sequence is 13 residues long. Trimming removed 4 bases from V and 2 bases from J, with 10 bases in between. The germline V gene has CDR1 SQVTM and CDR2 ANQGSEA. CDR3 sequence (DNA): TGCAGCGTTGGAGGGAAATACACAGATACGCAGTATTTT. Its translation is CSVGGKYTDTQYF.

The chain has TRBV18 and TRBJ1-1; D not certain. Germline V gene sequence: CDR1 KGHSH, CDR2 LQKENI. Deletions cut 4 bases from V and 7 bases from J, with 10 bases between. This CDR3 is built from 12 residues. For the CDR3, the DNA is TGTGCCAGCTCACGAGGAGGAATTGAAGCTTTCTTT. It translates to CASSRGGIEAFF.

This clone was observed a few times. The J gene is TRBJ2-7, the V gene TRBV7-9, with TRBD1 matching over 7 bases. The CDR3 runs 15 residues. J was trimmed by 2 bases and V by 5 bases; bases with no gene match: 9. CDR1 is SEHNR and CDR2 is FQNEAQ in the germline V gene (reference sequence). The CDR3 bases are TGTGCCAGCAGCGAACGGACAGGAAAGACCTACGAGCAGTACTTC. Translation gives CASSERTGKTYEQYF. Variable domain in full (rest from reference TRBV7-9 and TRBJ2-7): DTGVSQNPRHKITKRGQNVTFRCDPISEHNRLYWYRQTLGQGPEFLTYFQNEAQLEKSRLLSDRFSAERPKGSFSTLEIQRTEQGDSAMYLCASSERTGKTYEQYFGPGTRLTVT.

This clone was detected a few times. V gene TRBV9 combines with J gene TRBJ1-1; D may be TRBD1 (5 bases). V was cut by 0 bases and J by 5 bases, with 11 bases left in between. This CDR3 spans 14 amino acids. Germline lookup yields CDR1 SGDLS and CDR2 YYNGEE. The CDR3, as DNA: TGTGCCAGCAGCGTAGATCAGGGCTATACTGAAGCTTTCTTT. Translating gives CASSVDQGYTEAFF. The variable domain in full, with the rest retrieved from reference TRBV9 and TRBJ1-1, is DSGVTQTPKHLITATGQRVTLRCSPRSGDLSVYWYQQSLDQGLQFLIQYYNGEERAKGNILERFSAQQFPDLHSELNLSSLELGDSALYFCASSVDQGYTEAFFGQGTRLTVV.

The chain combines TRBV4-1 with TRBJ1-5; a possible D gene is TRBD1 (6 bases). CDR3 length: 15 amino acids. CDR1 MGHRA and CDR2 YSYEKL come from the germline V gene. Trimming took 0 bases from V and 7 from J, leaving 13 bases between them. The CDR3 region is CASSQDRGGKQPQHF. CDR3 DNA: TGCGCCAGCAGCCAAGATCGAGGGGGAAAACAGCCCCAGCATTTT.

The chain combines TRBV15 with TRBJ2-1; 8 nucleotides agree with TRBD2. With V trimmed by 5 bases and J by 10 bases, 13 bases remained unmatched. CDR1 and CDR2 (germline): LNHNV, YYDKDF (reference sequence). This CDR3 region has 15 residues. The CDR3 spells CATSEYNGGVSEQFF. The CDR3 DNA reads TGTGCCACCAGCGAATATAACGGGGGGGTCAGCGAGCAGTTCTTC.

This clone appeared once. J is TRBJ1-1 and V is TRBV9; D might be TRBD1 (5 bases). The CDR3 has 14 residues. V lost 4 bases and J lost 5, with 15 bases in between. The germline V gene encodes CDR1 SGDLS and CDR2 YYNGEE. The CDR3 nucleotides are TGTGCCAGCAGCCCGGGACTTCAGGCGACTGAAGCTTTCTTT. Translated, it gives CASSPGLQATEAFF.

The rearrangement uses TRBV29-1 and TRBJ1-1; D gene uncertain. Germline V gene data show CDR1 as SQVTM and CDR2 as ANQGSEA. The CDR3 runs 14 residues. V lost 1 base, J lost 3 bases, and 12 bases lay in between. CDR3 sequence: CSVEGTRSDTEAFF. The CDR3 nucleotides read TGCAGCGTTGAAGGGACTCGCAGCGACACTGAAGCTTTCTTT. Full variable domain (remainder filled in from reference TRBV29-1 and TRBJ1-1): SAVISQKPSRDICQRGTSLTIQCQVDSQVTMMFWYRQQPGQSLTLIATANQGSEATYESGFVIDKFPISRPNLTFSTLTVSNMSPEDSSIYLCSVEGTRSDTEAFFGQGTRLTVV.

V is TRBV6-1 and J is TRBJ1-2, with 7 bases fitting TRBD1. Per germline, CDR1 MNHNS and CDR2 SASEGT. This CDR3 comprises 17 residues. V shed 0 bases, J shed 8 bases, and the junction held 15 bases outside the gene matches. CDR3 residues: CASSEALGTAATRGYTF. DNA for the CDR3: TGTGCCAGCAGTGAAGCTTTGGGGACAGCGGCGACAAGGGGCTACACCTTC.

This chain links TRBV5-4 with TRBJ1-1; D unclear. This CDR3 has 14 amino acids. V was shortened by 4 bases and J by 0 bases, with 10 bases between the two germline ends. Germline V gives CDR1 SGHNT, CDR2 YYREEE (reference sequence). CDR3 sequence: CASSPRWVNTEAFF. For the CDR3, the DNA is TGTGCCAGCAGCCCGAGGTGGGTGAACACTGAAGCTTTCTTT.

This chain links TRBV5-6 with TRBJ2-3, with TRBD2 matching over 10 bases. The germline CDR1 and CDR2 sequences are SGHDT and YYEEEE. Trimming removed 3 bases from V and 6 bases from J; junction bases left unmatched: 7. The CDR3 has 15 residues. In DNA form, the CDR3 reads TGTGCCAGCAGCTCTCTAGCGGGAGTGAGGGATACGCAGTATTTT. Its protein is CASSSLAGVRDTQYF.

J is TRBJ2-2 and V is TRBV10-1, with D perhaps TRBD1 (5 bases). The CDR3 runs 14 residues. Germline V CDR1 and CDR2: WNHNN, SYGVQD (reference sequence). Trimming cost V 6 bases and J 5 bases, with 13 bases left between them. The CDR3 coding sequence is TGCGCCAGCAGACAGACAGAAACAACCGGGGAGCTGTTTTTT. It specifies CASRQTETTGELFF.

This chain joins TRBV10-1 and TRBJ2-1; 7 bases match TRBD1. CDR1 and CDR2 from the germline V gene are WNHNN and SYGVQD (reference sequence). J was trimmed by 7 bases and V by 5 bases; bases with no gene match: 5. The CDR3 consists of 13 residues. The CDR3 DNA follows: TGCGCCAGCAGTCGTGGACAGGCAAATGAGCAGTTCTTC. It yields the protein CASSRGQANEQFF.

V is TRBV18 and J is TRBJ1-1; 9 nucleotides line up with TRBD1. J gave up 0 bases and V 6 bases, and 5 bases lay outside the gene matches. This CDR3 region has 15 residues. Germline V gene sequence: CDR1 KGHSH, CDR2 LQKENI. In nucleotides, the CDR3 is TGTGCCAGCTCCCTTAACAGGGGGCTGAACACTGAAGCTTTCTTT. Translation: CASSLNRGLNTEAFF.